Described below is a single T cell receptor (beta chain) sequence and its context. What it binds is unknown. The data belong to a study of cytomegalovirus exposure and HLA in healthy donors. Overall study context: Of all 400 or so donors who were genotyped, roughly 83% belonged to the Caucasian-associated ancestry cluster. Study observations and caveats: Among the sequence variants, a highly shared cluster was likely an artifact of sequencing. Donors belonging to an Asian-associated ancestry cluster reportedly showed fewer N-insertions in productive TCRs than the 666-donor mean, according to what a later analysis found. Later, TCR association rates were found to vary by HLA locus, highest for DRB1 and lowest for HLA-C.

V lost 0 bases to trimming and J lost 2 bases, with 7 bases between them. This CDR3 has 14 residues. Germline CDR1 SEHNR, CDR2 FQNEAQ (reference sequence). This PCR relied on a set of 60 Vbeta primers and 13 Jbeta primers. Method: immunoSEQ multiplex PCR; TCRdb's copy keeps in-frame clones and lacks some. The table records around 140,000 clones, roughly three quarters of them present only once. The rearrangement joins TRBV7-9 to TRBJ2-5; a weak D match, TRBD2 (6 bases). Source material: PBMCs. The source is a female donor in good health and CMV-seronegative. Here the CDR3 reads CASSLAGGQETQYF. The CDR3 nucleotides read TGTGCCAGCAGCTTAGCGGGGGGTCAAGAGACCCAGTACTTC.